Following are 10 T cell receptor beta chains from one sample sequenced in a study of shared clonotypes between healthy human individuals. TCRdb keeps only in-frame clones here, not all; method: immunoSEQ multiplex PCR. The sample carries about 490,000 clones, 65% to 80% recorded once. The sequenced sample consisted of PBMCs. These TCRs come from a woman in her 40s in good health. Some clones in this sample may be carry-over from other donors' samples.

As regards this clone: Other nucleotide sequences from this sample produce the same CDR3. The rearrangement uses TRBV7-2 and TRBJ1-4; D uncertain. CDR3 length: 16 amino acids. The germline V and J ends were trimmed by 4 bases and 4 bases, with 16 bases remaining between them. CDR1 is SGHTA, CDR2 FQGNSA, per germline. The CDR3 coding sequence is TGTGCCAGCAGCTCCCAAGGCACGCACCTTAATGAAAAACTGTTTTTT. Its protein is CASSSQGTHLNEKLFF.

V usage is TRBV6-4 and J usage is TRBJ2-1; 9 bases are a match to TRBD1. V trimming: 2 bases; J trimming: 8 bases; junction bases outside the gene matches: 7. CDR1 is MRHNA, CDR2 SNTAGT, per germline. CDR3 size: 15 residues. This CDR3 reads CASSDGGQGFYEQFF. For the CDR3, the DNA is TGTGCCAGCAGTGACGGTGGACAGGGGTTTTATGAGCAGTTCTTC.

The chain uses TRBV10-3 and TRBJ2-7; 7 bases agree with TRBD1. Per germline, CDR1 ENHRY and CDR2 SYGVKD. V dropped 0 bases and J dropped 0; count of bases not matched to a gene: 5. CDR3 length equals 16 residues. The CDR3, as DNA: TGTGCCATCAGTGAGTCGGCTGGGACAGCCTCCTACGAGCAGTACTTC. This encodes CAISESAGTASYEQYF.

This sequence joins TRBV5-1 and TRBJ2-2, with 14 bases aligning to TRBD2. V was clipped by 4 bases and J by 6 bases; unmatched bases: 8. The CDR3 runs 17 residues. Germline CDR1 reads SGHRS; CDR2 reads YFSETQ. The CDR3, as DNA: TGCGCCAGCAGCCCCGGGACTAGCGGGAGTCTTGCCGGGGAGCTGTTTTTT. It specifies CASSPGTSGSLAGELFF. Based on the CDR3 plus reference TRBV5-1 and TRBJ2-2, the full variable domain is KAGVTQTPRYLIKTRGQQVTLSCSPISGHRSVSWYQQTPGQGLQFLFEYFSETQRNKGNFPGRFSGRQFSNSRSEMNVSTLELGDSALYLCASSPGTSGSLAGELFFGEGSRLTVL.

The rearrangement uses TRBV5-1 and TRBJ2-2, with 7 positions matching TRBD1. V lost 5 bases, J lost 4 bases, and 8 bases stayed unmatched. There are 15 residues in the CDR3. The germline CDR1 and CDR2 sequences are SGHRS and YFSETQ. As DNA, the CDR3 is TGCGCCAGCAGTCGACGGACAGGAATCACCGGGGAGCTGTTTTTT. Encoded protein: CASSRRTGITGELFF.

V gene TRBV7-8 combines with J gene TRBJ2-1, with 11 positions matching TRBD2. With 4 bases clipped from V and 4 bases from J, the junction kept 6 bases outside the gene matches. Per the germline V gene, CDR1 is SGHVS and CDR2 is FQNEAQ. CDR3 length: 16 amino acids. The CDR3 loop is CASSSPGLAVYNEQFF. In DNA form, the CDR3 reads TGTGCCAGCAGCTCCCCGGGACTAGCGGTATACAATGAGCAGTTCTTC.

The V gene is TRBV10-2, the J gene TRBJ2-1; 13 bases fit TRBD2. The ends lost 2 bases at V and 8 bases at J; junction bases unmatched: 6. The CDR3 is made up of 16 amino acids. CDR1 WSHSY and CDR2 SAAADI come from the germline V gene. CDR3 amino acids: CASSEASGLAGYEQFF. Written as DNA, the CDR3 is TGCGCCAGCAGTGAGGCCTCGGGACTAGCGGGATATGAGCAGTTCTTC.

The chain carries TRBV29-1 and TRBJ1-2; D unclear. V lost 4 bases and J lost 3, with 9 bases in between. The CDR3 is 12 amino acids. CDR1 is SQVTM and CDR2 is ANQGSEA in the germline V gene. The DNA of the CDR3 is TGCAGCGTTGGTAATCCCGACTATGGCTACACCTTC. Translated: CSVGNPDYGYTF.

V usage is TRBV19 and J usage is TRBJ2-7; 9 bases match TRBD1. Per germline, CDR1 LNHDA and CDR2 SQIVND (reference sequence). J gave up 3 bases and V 5 bases, and 5 bases lay outside the gene matches. This CDR3 is built from 14 residues. As DNA, the CDR3 is TGTGCCAGTAGTGGCCGGACAGGGGACTACGAGCAGTACTTC. It encodes CASSGRTGDYEQYF. Full variable domain (missing parts from reference TRBV19 and TRBJ2-7): DGGITQSPKYLFRKEGQNVTLSCEQNLNHDAMYWYRQDPGQGLRLIYYSQIVNDFQKGDIAEGYSVSREKKESFPLTVTSAQKNPTAFYLCASSGRTGDYEQYFGPGTRLTVT.

This sequence joins TRBV28 and TRBJ2-7; 7 bases are shared with TRBD2. The germline gives CDR1 MDHEN, CDR2 SYDVKM. The V and J ends lost 4 bases and 3 bases, in that order; junction bases with no gene match: 9. CDR3 length: 15 residues. CDR3 in DNA: TGTGCCAGCAGTTCGTTCAGCCGGGGGGTCTACGAGCAGTACTTC. It encodes CASSSFSRGVYEQYF.